This T cell receptor (beta chain) was recovered during a study of cytomegalovirus exposure and HLA in healthy donors. Overall study findings and caveats: 150 or so TCR beta chains were listed as cytomegalovirus-associated.

Data came from immunoSEQ multiplex PCR; TCRdb stores just in-frame clones and leaves some out. The table has about 82,000 clones, around 94% seen once. Trimming took 2 bases from V and 1 from J, leaving 13 bases between them. Germline V gene data show CDR1 as SGHTA and CDR2 as FQGNSA. This CDR3 comprises 16 residues. This clone was observed a single time. What it binds is not known. The source is a man between 18 and 29 years old in good health and CMV-seronegative. The sequenced sample consisted of PBMCs. J is TRBJ2-3 and V is TRBV7-2, with D possibly TRBD2 on 6 matching bases. The CDR3 coding sequence is TGTGCCAGCAGCTTAAGGACGGGAGTGGGCACAGATACGCAGTATTTT. Its translation: CASSLRTGVGTDTQYF.